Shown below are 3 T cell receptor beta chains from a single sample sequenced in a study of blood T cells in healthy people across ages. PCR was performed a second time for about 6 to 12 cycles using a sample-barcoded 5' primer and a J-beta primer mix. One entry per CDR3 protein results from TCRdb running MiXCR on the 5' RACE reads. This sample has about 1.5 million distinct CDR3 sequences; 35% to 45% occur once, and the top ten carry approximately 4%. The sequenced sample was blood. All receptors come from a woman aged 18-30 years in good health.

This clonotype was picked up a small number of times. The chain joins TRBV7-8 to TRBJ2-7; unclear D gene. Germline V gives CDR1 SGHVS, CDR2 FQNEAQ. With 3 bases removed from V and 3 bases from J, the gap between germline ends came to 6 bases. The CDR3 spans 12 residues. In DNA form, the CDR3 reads TGTGCCAGCAGCTTCGAACTCTACGAGCAGTACTTC. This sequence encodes CASSFELYEQYF.

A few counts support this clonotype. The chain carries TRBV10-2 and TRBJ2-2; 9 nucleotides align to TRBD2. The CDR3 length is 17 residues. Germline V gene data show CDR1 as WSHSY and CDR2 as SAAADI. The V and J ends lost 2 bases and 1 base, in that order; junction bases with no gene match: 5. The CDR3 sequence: CASSEGLAGWNTGELFF. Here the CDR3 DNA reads TGCGCCAGCAGTGAGGGTCTAGCGGGATGGAACACCGGGGAGCTGTTTTTT.

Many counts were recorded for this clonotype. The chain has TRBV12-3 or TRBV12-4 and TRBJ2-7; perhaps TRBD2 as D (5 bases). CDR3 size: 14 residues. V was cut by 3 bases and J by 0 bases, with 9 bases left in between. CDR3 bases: TGTGCCAGCAGTTTCGACCGGGGCTCCTACGAGCAGTACTTC. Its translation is CASSFDRGSYEQYF.